Below, one TCR beta chain is given with its context. The antigen is unknown. The sample's time point: persistent/refractory GD, antithyroid drugs over 5 years with positive TRAb. The TCR library was prepared using RNA isolated from PBMCs. The data belong to a study of regulatory T cells in long-lasting Graves disease. Whole-study results and caveats: A reduction in accuracy may have resulted from the small sample size. Comparison showed that persistent patients shared more public clonotypes (2,741) than new patients (around 1,000).

Assembly of TCR beta libraries relied on iRepertoire HTBI primers together with Arm-PCR of CDR3 regions. TCRdb ran MiXCR on the multiplex PCR reads and lists one entry per CDR3 protein. The sample records roughly 490,000 distinct CDR3 sequences, 20% to 25% being singletons. This sequence originates from a female donor with Graves disease. The specimen comprised peripheral blood mononuclear cells (PBMCs), sampled when the disease was refractory, from a patient treated with antithyroid drugs.

The CDR3 bases are TGTGCCAGCAGTTTGGAGCAAATGAACACTGAAGCTTTCTTT. It codes for CASSLEQMNTEAFF. The chain combines TRBV28 with TRBJ1-1; no clear D gene. This CDR3 is 14 amino acids long. Trimming pared 3 bases from V and 0 bases from J, leaving 8 bases between. Germline loops: CDR1 MDHEN, CDR2 SYDVKM.